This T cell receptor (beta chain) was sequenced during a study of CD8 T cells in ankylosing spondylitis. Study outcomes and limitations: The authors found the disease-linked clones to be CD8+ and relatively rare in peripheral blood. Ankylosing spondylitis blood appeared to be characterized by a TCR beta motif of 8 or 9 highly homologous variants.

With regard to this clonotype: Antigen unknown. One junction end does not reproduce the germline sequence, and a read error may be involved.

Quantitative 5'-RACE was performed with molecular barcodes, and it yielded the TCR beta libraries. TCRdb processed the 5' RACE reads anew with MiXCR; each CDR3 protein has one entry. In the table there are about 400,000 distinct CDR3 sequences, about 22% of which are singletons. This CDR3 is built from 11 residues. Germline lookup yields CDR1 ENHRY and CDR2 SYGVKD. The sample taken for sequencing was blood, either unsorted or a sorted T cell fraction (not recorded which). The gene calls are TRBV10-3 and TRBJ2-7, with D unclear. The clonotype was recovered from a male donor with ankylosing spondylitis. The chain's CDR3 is CGISDFYEQYF. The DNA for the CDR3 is TGTGGCATCAGTGATTTCTACGAGCAGTACTTC.